This T cell receptor (beta chain) was profiled in a study of cytomegalovirus exposure and HLA in healthy donors. With 60 Vbeta and 13 Jbeta primers, the PCR was carried out. TCRdb's table, derived via immunoSEQ multiplex PCR, lists solely in-frame clones and lacks some. The table lists under 150,000 clones, 70% to 85% of them singletons. In germline, CDR1 is SNHLY, CDR2 FYNNEI. The CDR3 has 15 amino acids. V shed 5 bases and J 0 bases; nucleotides not matched to a gene: 3. The chain is built from TRBV2 and TRBJ2-1; 8 bases match TRBD1. This clonotype was obtained from a man over 45 in good health and CMV-seronegative. Sample: PBMCs. The CDR3 is CASSSGQGSYNEQFF. The CDR3 DNA follows: TGTGCCAGCAGTTCAGGACAGGGCTCCTACAATGAGCAGTTCTTC. Full variable domain (missing parts from reference TRBV2 and TRBJ2-1): EPEVTQTPSHQVTQMGQEVILRCVPISNHLYFYWYRQILGQKVEFLVSFYNNEISEKSEIFDDQFSVERPDGSNFTLKIRSTKLEDSAMYFCASSSGQGSYNEQFFGPGTRLTVL.